Listed here are 15 T cell receptor beta chains from one sample, sequenced in a study of cytomegalovirus exposure and HLA in healthy donors. Primers: 60 Vbeta forward and 13 Jbeta reverse. Generated by immunoSEQ multiplex PCR, the TCRdb table keeps only in-frame clones and is missing some. The top ten clones hold 4% to 6% of a sample with more than 130,000 clones, 60% to 80% of them seen once. Sequences were obtained from PBMCs. These TCRs come from a woman aged 50 to 60 in good health and CMV-seronegative.

The J gene is TRBJ2-1, the V gene TRBV5-6; 11 bases line up with TRBD1. CDR3 size: 16 residues. The V gene end was trimmed by 4 bases and the J gene end by 5 bases; junction bases not matched to a gene: 8. Germline V gene lookup returns CDR1 SGHDT and CDR2 YYEEEE. The CDR3 sequence is CASSKGTGGWDNEQFF. The DNA for the CDR3 is TGTGCCAGCAGCAAAGGGACAGGGGGATGGGACAATGAGCAGTTCTTC.

J is TRBJ2-1 and V is TRBV30, with 7 bases identical to TRBD2. This CDR3 is 14 amino acids long. J was trimmed by 7 bases and V by 4 bases; bases with no gene match: 10. The V gene's germline CDR1 is GTSNPN and CDR2 SVGIG (reference sequence). CDR3 region: CAWIPGEGKNEQFF. DNA of the CDR3: TGTGCCTGGATACCCGGGGAGGGGAAGAATGAGCAGTTCTTC.

The V and J genes are TRBV5-1 and TRBJ1-2; D is perhaps TRBD1 (6 bases). Germline V gives CDR1 SGHRS, CDR2 YFSETQ. This CDR3 is built from 16 residues. V was pared by 4 bases and J by 4 bases, with 20 bases between. For the CDR3, the DNA is TGCGCCAGCAGCCCCGCGGTAGGGGGATACACCTATGGCTACACCTTC. It yields the protein CASSPAVGGYTYGYTF. The variable domain in full, completed from reference TRBV5-1 and TRBJ1-2, reads KAGVTQTPRYLIKTRGQQVTLSCSPISGHRSVSWYQQTPGQGLQFLFEYFSETQRNKGNFPGRFSGRQFSNSRSEMNVSTLELGDSALYLCASSPAVGGYTYGYTFGSGTRLTVV.

The chain combines TRBV21-1 with TRBJ1-4. TRBV21-1 is labeled a pseudogene. The CDR3 is 11 amino acids. This chain's CDR3 is CASESTEKLFF. CDR3 sequence (DNA): TGTGCCAGCGAGAGTACTGAAAAACTGTTTTTT.

The chain links TRBV5-1 to TRBJ2-5, with D possibly being TRBD2 (6 bases). The CDR3 covers 17 residues. CDR1 is SGHRS, CDR2 YFSETQ, per germline. Trimming left V 2 bases short and J 3 bases short, with 20 bases between. CDR3 bases: TGCGCCAGCAGCTTTTCCCCCCTAAAGGGAGGTGAAGAGACCCAGTACTTC. Translation gives CASSFSPLKGGEETQYF.

The rearrangement links TRBV5-1 to TRBJ2-3, with D uncertain. The CDR3 length is 16 residues. Per the germline V gene, CDR1 is SGHRS and CDR2 is YFSETQ. Trimming took 3 bases from V and 1 from J, leaving 15 bases between them. For the CDR3, the DNA is TGCGCCAGCAGCTCCTCGATGGCCACCCGCACAGATACGCAGTATTTT. The encoded protein is CASSSSMATRTDTQYF.

This rearrangement joins TRBV27 to TRBJ1-5; D not resolved. The CDR3 extends over 12 amino acids. The V gene lost 3 bases and the J gene lost 4 bases, with 4 bases spanning the gap. Germline CDR1 reads MNHEY; CDR2 reads SMNVEV (reference sequence). DNA of the CDR3: TGTGCCAGCAGTTTCTATAATCAGCCCCAGCATTTT. It is translated as CASSFYNQPQHF.

The chain links TRBV11-2 to TRBJ2-3, with TRBD2 matching over 8 bases. Germline values: CDR1 SGHAT, CDR2 FQNNGV. The CDR3 runs to 16 residues. The junction had 9 bases not matched to a gene; V was cut back by 1 base and J by 6 bases. The CDR3 coding sequence is TGTGCCAGCAGCTTAGTGGATTCGGGGGGGTGGGATACGCAGTATTTT. Encoded protein: CASSLVDSGGWDTQYF.

In DNA form, the CDR3 reads TGTGCCAGCCTGGGAGCGGGGGAGCTCCCCTACGAGCAGTACTTC. Translated, it gives CASLGAGELPYEQYF. This chain uses TRBV2 with TRBJ2-7; 8 bases agree with TRBD2. V gave up 8 bases and J gave up 2 bases; unmatched junction bases: 11. Germline CDR1 SNHLY, CDR2 FYNNEI. This CDR3 is built from 15 residues.

The CDR3 sequence is CASGPEVNTGELFF. The DNA of the CDR3 is TGTGCCAGCGGGCCTGAAGTGAACACCGGGGAGCTGTTTTTT. The genes are TRBV2 and TRBJ2-2; D not certain. In germline, CDR1 is SNHLY, CDR2 FYNNEI. Trimming pared 8 bases from V and 1 base from J, leaving 11 bases between. This CDR3 spans 14 amino acids.

CDR3 coding DNA: TGCGCCAGCAGCCAAGATGCAGGTTATGGCTACACCTTC. Residues: CASSQDAGYGYTF. V is TRBV4-3 and J is TRBJ1-2, with D hard to call. The germline V gene encodes CDR1 LGHNA and CDR2 YSLEER. Trimming stripped 0 bases from V and 5 bases from J, with 7 bases between. The CDR3 has 13 residues.

The genes are TRBV7-8 and TRBJ1-3; unclear D gene. The CDR3 totals 14 residues. V gave up 1 base and J gave up 2 bases, with 6 bases separating them. Germline-derived CDR1 and CDR2 are SGHVS and FQNEAQ. CDR3 in DNA: TGTGCCAGCAGCTTAGGGGAGCCTGGAAACACCATATATTTT. Translation: CASSLGEPGNTIYF.

The chain is built from TRBV13 and TRBJ2-1; TRBD2 agrees at 9 bases. CDR3 length equals 16 residues. J was trimmed by 5 bases and V by 5 bases; bases with no gene match: 10. Germline V gives CDR1 PRHDT, CDR2 FYEKMQ (reference sequence). CDR3 protein: CASSHPGLATNNEQFF. The CDR3, as DNA: TGTGCCAGCAGCCACCCCGGACTAGCGACCAACAATGAGCAGTTCTTC.

The V and J genes are TRBV29-1 and TRBJ1-1, with D tentatively TRBD1 (5 bases). CDR1 SQVTM and CDR2 ANQGSEA come from the germline V gene. The CDR3 loop spans 15 amino acids. The germline V and J ends were trimmed by 4 bases and 2 bases, with 17 bases remaining between them. DNA of the CDR3: TGCAGCGTTGCCGAAGGGAACAGGAAAAACACTGAAGCTTTCTTT. It translates to CSVAEGNRKNTEAFF.

This chain connects TRBV4-1 to TRBJ2-1, with 10 bases identical to TRBD2. Germline CDR1 is MGHRA and CDR2 is YSYEKL. The CDR3 contains 16 residues. With V trimmed by 4 bases and J by 2 bases, 5 bases remained unmatched. The CDR3 nucleotides read TGCGCCAGCAGCCTCTCTAGCGGGGGAACCTACAATGAGCAGTTCTTC. Translated, it gives CASSLSSGGTYNEQFF.